This TCR beta chain comes out of a study of T cells in Graves' hyperthyroidism and ophthalmopathy. Whole-study results and caveats: Ophthalmopathy prediction by the model preceded onset by a median 6.5 months. The majority of expanded thyroid clonotypes above 0.001 also appeared in blood.

Notes on this clonotype: Its antigen is as yet unknown.

Trimming removed 4 bases from V and 0 bases from J; junction bases left unmatched: 5. Germline CDR1 MNHNS, CDR2 SASEGT. The CDR3 is 15 residues long. Amplified TCR beta CDR3 regions came from RNA transcripts. TCR CDR3 underwent first-round RT-PCR with the HTBI primer set. TCRdb passed the multiplex PCR reads through MiXCR, listing each CDR3 protein once. The table shows under 250,000 distinct CDR3 sequences, with approximately 23% occurring only once. The chain carries TRBV6-1 and TRBJ2-5, with TRBD1 matching over 7 bases. This receptor was taken from a woman in her thirties or forties with Graves' ophthalmopathy. Sample: blood. CDR3: CASSVNRGYQETQYF. The CDR3, as DNA: TGTGCCAGCAGTGTCAACAGGGGTTACCAAGAGACCCAGTACTTC.